The 3 T cell receptor beta chains below come from one sample, sequenced in a study of blood T cell repertoires in COVID-19. TCRdb's copy holds only in-frame clones and misses some; the assay was immunoSEQ multiplex PCR. The table has over 95,000 clones, 75% to 90% seen once; the top ten hold roughly 4.4%. The sequenced sample consisted of peripheral blood. The receptors stem from a woman aged 45 to 65 with acute or convalescent COVID-19.

The chain uses TRBV7-3 and TRBJ2-1; 7 bases match TRBD1. The CDR3 contains 16 residues. CDR1 and CDR2 from the germline V gene are SGHTA and FQGTGA. Germline trimming cut 5 bases from V and 6 bases from J; bases unmatched to any gene: 13. The CDR3 spells CASSPDLRTGSNEQFF. For the CDR3, the DNA is TGTGCCAGCAGCCCCGATTTGAGGACAGGAAGCAATGAGCAGTTCTTC.

The chain has TRBV14 and TRBJ1-6, with unresolved D. Between the trimmed V and J ends, which lost 0 bases and 10 bases, there was a span of 22 bases. Germline loops: CDR1 SGHDN, CDR2 FVKESK. The CDR3 is 18 residues long. The CDR3 sequence: CASSQDPYPPGLRSPLHF. The CDR3 nucleotides are TGTGCCAGCAGCCAAGATCCCTATCCTCCCGGATTGAGGTCACCCCTCCACTTT.

The gene calls are TRBV28 and TRBJ2-7; 8 positions agree with TRBD1. The CDR3 has 15 amino acids. Trimming removed 2 bases from V and 5 bases from J; junction bases left unmatched: 8. CDR1 is MDHEN, CDR2 SYDVKM, per germline. The CDR3 sequence: CASSLPGTGRHEQYF. The CDR3 DNA sequence: TGTGCCAGCAGTTTACCCGGGACAGGTCGGCACGAGCAGTACTTC.